This T cell receptor (beta chain) was retrieved from a study of shared clonotypes between healthy human individuals. Study-wide points: Blood was the sole source, and tissue repertoires probably differ.

Unsorted samples used tens of millions of PBMCs for genomic DNA. The assay used deep level. As handled by the study authors: Quality scores were absent from the junction-only immunoSEQ sequences, so filtering differed. Libraries were prepared by immunoSEQ multiplex PCR; TCRdb keeps only in-frame clonotypes and omits some of them. V and J calls and clone size follow that table, whereas D and trimming were derived from the DNA. The sample yields about 470,000 clones, 70% to 80% seen once. Germline V lookup: CDR1 LNHNV, CDR2 YYDKDF (reference sequence). This CDR3 is 12 amino acids long. Trimming removed 0 bases at V and 9 bases at J, with 8 bases between. The count of this clone is one. Its antigen remains unknown.

The material sequenced was PBMCs. The chain recombines TRBV15 with TRBJ1-1; D remains unclear. The source is a woman aged 35 to 49 in good health. Some clones in this sample may be carry-over from other donors' samples. The CDR3 loop reads CATSRDREKAFF. The CDR3 coding sequence is TGTGCCACCAGCAGAGATCGGGAAAAAGCTTTCTTT.